Following are 11 T cell receptor beta chains from one sample sequenced in a study of shared clonotypes between healthy human individuals. Libraries were prepared by immunoSEQ multiplex PCR; TCRdb keeps only in-frame clonotypes and omits some of them. In the table there are 1.5 million to 2.5 million clones, about 95% of which are singletons. Naive CD8 cells comprised CD45RO-negative, CCR7-positively selected cells, excluding terminally differentiated effector memory CD45RA+ cells. The sequencing sample was made of naive CD8+ T cells sorted from blood. The receptors shown here come from a man aged 18 to 29 in good health.

The chain combines TRBV29-1 with TRBJ2-7; D perhaps matches TRBD1 (6 bases). CDR1 and CDR2 (germline): SQVTM, ANQGSEA. The length of the CDR3 is 16 residues. The ends were cut back, 7 bases at V and 0 bases at J, with 22 bases in the middle. The CDR3 is CSARGQPLQSSYEQYF. The DNA of the CDR3 is TGCAGCGCCCGCGGACAGCCGTTACAAAGCTCCTACGAGCAGTACTTC.

The chain links TRBV27 to TRBJ1-5; unclear D gene. Germline CDR1 and CDR2: MNHEY and SMNVEV (reference sequence). Trimming took 4 bases from V and 12 from J, leaving 13 bases between them. CDR3 length equals 12 residues. The CDR3 loop is CASSSQDRVQHF. Written as DNA, the CDR3 is TGTGCCAGCAGTTCCCAAGACCGAGTCCAGCATTTT.

This clone was seen only once. This chain uses TRBV2 with TRBJ2-7; 8 bases line up with TRBD2. Germline-derived CDR1 and CDR2 are SNHLY and FYNNEI. This CDR3 contains 14 residues. The ends lost 6 bases at V and 6 bases at J; junction bases unmatched: 10. This chain's CDR3 is CASRMSGGFGEQYF. CDR3 DNA sequence: TGTGCCAGCAGGATGAGCGGGGGCTTCGGCGAGCAGTACTTC.

This sequence joins TRBV13 and TRBJ2-5; maybe TRBD2 (6 bases). Trimming cost V 6 bases and J 2 bases, with 16 bases left between them. This CDR3 has 15 residues. CDR1 PRHDT and CDR2 FYEKMQ come from the germline V gene (reference sequence). The chain's CDR3 is CASSSLRDLQETQYF. In DNA, the CDR3 is TGTGCCAGCAGTTCACTCCGGGACTTACAAGAGACCCAGTACTTC. Together with reference TRBV13 and TRBJ2-5, the CDR3 gives the full variable domain: AAGVIQSPRHLIKEKRETATLKCYPIPRHDTVYWYQQGPGQDPQFLISFYEKMQSDKGSIPDRFSAQQFSDYHSELNMSSLELGDSALYFCASSSLRDLQETQYFGPGTRLLVL.

For the CDR3, the DNA is TGTGCCAGCAGCGTAGGAAAACTAGCGGGATACAATGAGCAGTTCTTC. Amino acids: CASSVGKLAGYNEQFF. The chain carries TRBV9 and TRBJ2-1; 10 bases agree with TRBD2. CDR3 length equals 16 residues. The V gene end was trimmed by 0 bases and the J gene end by 4 bases; junction bases not matched to a gene: 4. The germline CDR1 and CDR2 sequences are SGDLS and YYNGEE.

The V call is TRBV11-2, the J call TRBJ2-1; 12 nucleotides agree with TRBD1. CDR1 SGHAT and CDR2 FQNNGV come from the germline V gene. CDR3 length: 15 amino acids. Germline trimming cut 6 bases from V and 7 bases from J; bases unmatched to any gene: 7. The CDR3, as DNA: TGTGCCAGCAGACCGGGACAGGGGGCGAAGAATGAGCAGTTCTTC. Translation gives CASRPGQGAKNEQFF.

The CDR3 reads CASAIGPLANYGYTF. Here the CDR3 DNA reads TGTGCCAGCGCGATTGGCCCTCTAGCTAACTATGGCTACACCTTC. This chain uses TRBV28 with TRBJ1-2; no reliable D call. Deletions cut 8 bases from V and 0 bases from J, with 16 bases between. This CDR3 region has 15 residues. The germline CDR1 and CDR2 sequences are MDHEN and SYDVKM.

CDR3 nucleotides: TGTGCCTGGAGTCGGCTAGTTCAAGAGACCCAGTACTTC. This gives the protein CAWSRLVQETQYF. The gene calls are TRBV30 and TRBJ2-5; D remains unclear. CDR1 GTSNPN and CDR2 SVGIG come from the germline V gene (reference sequence). CDR3 length equals 13 residues. V lost 2 bases and J lost 2, with 9 bases in between.

The V gene is TRBV7-2, the J gene TRBJ1-2; D is unresolved. The CDR3 sequence is 13 residues long. Trimming cost V 3 bases and J 4 bases, with 9 bases left between them. CDR1 is SGHTA and CDR2 is FQGNSA in the germline V gene. CDR3 sequence reads: CASSFGDGYGYTF. As DNA, the CDR3 is TGTGCCAGCAGCTTTGGGGATGGCTATGGCTACACCTTC. Filled out from reference TRBV7-2 and TRBJ1-2, the complete variable domain reads GAGVSQSPSNKVTEKGKDVELRCDPISGHTALYWYRQSLGQGLEFLIYFQGNSAPDKSGLPSDRFSAERTGGSVSTLTIQRTQQEDSAVYLCASSFGDGYGYTFGSGTRLTVV.

This chain links TRBV27 with TRBJ1-4, with no clear D. V lost 2 bases and J lost 0, with 16 bases in between. This CDR3 is built from 18 residues. The germline gives CDR1 MNHEY, CDR2 SMNVEV (reference sequence). The CDR3 DNA follows: TGTGCCAGCAGTTTAATTTGGGTAGGGAGCACAACTAATGAAAAACTGTTTTTT. This sequence encodes CASSLIWVGSTTNEKLFF.

In nucleotides, the CDR3 is TGCGCCAGCAAGACCGAGGGGTTTTACAATGAGCAGTTCTTC. Protein product: CASKTEGFYNEQFF. The chain joins TRBV5-1 to TRBJ2-1; D is perhaps TRBD1 or TRBD2 (5 bases each). Germline V gives CDR1 SGHRS, CDR2 YFSETQ. V was cut by 6 bases and J by 4 bases, with 14 bases left in between. This CDR3 contains 14 residues. Together with reference TRBV5-1 and TRBJ2-1, the CDR3 gives the full variable domain: KAGVTQTPRYLIKTRGQQVTLSCSPISGHRSVSWYQQTPGQGLQFLFEYFSETQRNKGNFPGRFSGRQFSNSRSEMNVSTLELGDSALYLCASKTEGFYNEQFFGPGTRLTVL.